This T cell receptor (beta chain) was identified during a study of metastatic and nonmetastatic thyroid tumors (dated by TCRdb to about 2020). For the study in its entirety: Repertoires from peripheral blood and from tumor or nodule tissue samples of malignant and benign thyroid patients were compared.

No treatment had been received by any patient before thyroid surgery. Using T-cell receptor beta sequencing, the study looked back at clinical samples from patients collected from about 2011 to 2018. This clone is labeled medium-sized (0.01 to 0.1%). This receptor's antigen is unknown. No much larger clonotype is one base removed from it; base qualities were not supplied. On the study overall, not on this receptor specifically: In both blood and tumor samples, TCR beta diversity was reported to be significantly higher in malignant tumors than in benign nodules.

The method was PCR. The listed sequencing device is Illumina HiSeq 4000. High-throughput sequencing was used to profile the CDR3 region of the TCR beta-chain in every patient. The published analysis was carried out like this. Drawing on CDR3 differences between clinicopathological groups, the researchers built a classifier meant to tell apart patients with distant-metastatic papillary thyroid cancer. The Shannon index was used to measure repertoire diversity, and the Morisita-Horn index was used to measure how similar tumor and blood repertoires were. TCRdb ran its own pipeline on the public reads, namely fastp trimming at Q25 and MiXCR clone calling, and kept in-frame beta chains. None of the V and J calls come from the authors' own analysis; TCRdb made them. The sample profile shows 50,000 or so clones; under 20% of them were found once. The ten largest clones represent around 3% of the sample.

The junction shows trimming of 7 bases on V and 6 bases on J, and the gene matches do not reach 5 bases of it. Its CDR3 holds 13 amino acids, cysteine through phenylalanine. The retained sequence is limited to the CDR3, 39 bases, with the frame set at the first base. CDR1 and CDR2 were assigned from the germline V gene as MNHNS and SASEGT. The rearrangement combines TRBV6-1 with TRBJ1-5, with 8 central nucleotides matching TRBD1. The sample taken for sequencing was blood. The sequence derives from a female donor with papillary thyroid cancer or a benign thyroid nodule (not recorded which). Some clones in this sample may be carry-over from other donors' samples. The DNA sequence follows: TGTGCCAGCAAACAGGGGGGACCTCAGCCCCAGCATTTT. It is translated as CASKQGGPQPQHF.